The rows below give T cell receptor beta chains drawn from one sample of a study of cytomegalovirus exposure and HLA in healthy donors. Using immunoSEQ multiplex PCR, the repertoire was profiled, and TCRdb retains in-frame clones only, with some absent. The table shows about 140,000 clones, with more than 70% occurring only once. The sample comprised PBMCs. Every receptor here comes from a man between 18 and 35 years old in good health and CMV-seropositive. CDR3s include the opening cysteine and the closing phenylalanine or tryptophan. The D gene is left open where the match is weak. Not every row has a clone size; where given, it reads once, few, many or a size class.

clone size	J gene	V gene	D gene	CDR3 DNA	CDR3 protein
-	TRBJ2-7	TRBV28	TRBD2	TGTGCCAGCACTACCCACATAGCGGGAGGGAAGCAGTACTTC	CASTTHIAGGKQYF
once	TRBJ2-3	TRBV7-2	-	TGTGCCAGCAGTGGCGTGAGGGAGCGGACCACAGATACGCAGTATTTT	CASSGVRERTTDTQYF
-	TRBJ2-2	TRBV7-2	TRBD2	TGTGCCAGCAGCTTAATGGCGGGAGTCAACACCGGGGAGCTGTTTTTT	CASSLMAGVNTGELFF
few	TRBJ2-1	TRBV2	-	TGTGCCAGCAGCCAACCTTTTGAGATAGAGCAGTTCTTC	CASSQPFEIEQFF
few	TRBJ1-1	TRBV4-1	-	TGCGCCAGCAGCCAAGAACCAGGGGCTGGGAACACTGAAGCTTTCTTT	CASSQEPGAGNTEAFF
-	TRBJ2-5	TRBV5-1	TRBD2	TGCGCCAGCAGAGGGACTACTCAAGAGACCCAGTACTTC	CASRGTTQETQYF
-	TRBJ2-1	TRBV10-3	TRBD1	TGTGCCATCAAGCCGGGACAGAGTAATGAGCAGTTCTTC	CAIKPGQSNEQFF
-	TRBJ2-1	TRBV2	-	TGTGCCAGCAGTACAGAAATGAGTGAGCAGTTCTTC	CASSTEMSEQFF
-	TRBJ2-3	TRBV13	TRBD2	TGTGCCAGCAGCCCCCTCAATAGCGGGATTGTTACGCAGTATTTT	CASSPLNSGIVTQYF
-	TRBJ2-1	TRBV30	-	TGTGCCTCCCGCAGGCTTTTAAATGAGCAGTTCTTC	CASRRLLNEQFF
once	TRBJ2-3	TRBV18	-	TGTGCCAGCTCACCACAGAAAGGGGCAGATACGCAGTATTTT	CASSPQKGADTQYF
-	TRBJ2-2	TRBV28	-	TGTGCCAGCAGTTCCCCCAACGGCGGGGAGCTGTTTTTT	CASSSPNGGELFF
-	TRBJ2-5	TRBV30	TRBD1	TGTGCCTGCCCTATCGTAGGGGACAGGGGGCTGGAGACCCAGTACTTC	CACPIVGDRGLETQYF
-	TRBJ1-2	TRBV19	TRBD1	TGTGCCAGTAGTACCTCGGGACAGGGGGCGTTTGGCTACACCTTC	CASSTSGQGAFGYTF
-	TRBJ1-2	TRBV6-5	-	TGTGCCAGCAGTTACGAAGGGGCAGGGGTTGGTGGCTACACCTTC	CASSYEGAGVGGYTF
few	TRBJ1-3	TRBV28	-	TGTGCCAGCAGTTTAGACAGAATTGGAAACACCATATATTTT	CASSLDRIGNTIYF
-	TRBJ2-5	TRBV19	-	TGTGCCAGTAGTATTCGACAGTGGGAGACCCAGTACTTC	CASSIRQWETQYF
-	TRBJ2-5	TRBV18	TRBD2	TGTGCCAGCTCACACATGACTAGCGGGAGCGGTGAGACCCAGTACTTC	CASSHMTSGSGETQYF
few	TRBJ1-2	TRBV6-5	TRBD1	TGTGCCAGCAGTTCGCGACAGGGACCTCTTGGCTTC	CASSSRQGPLGF
few	TRBJ2-2	TRBV7-2	TRBD2	TGTGCCAGCAGCTTAATCAGAGTAGCGGGAGCGAACACCGGGGAGCTGTTTTTT	CASSLIRVAGANTGELFF
-	TRBJ1-2	TRBV30	TRBD1	TGTGCCTGGTTAACCGGGACAGGGGAACCTTTTGGCTACACCTTC	CAWLTGTGEPFGYTF
-	TRBJ2-5	TRBV27	TRBD2	TGTGCCAGCAGCGGTCGGATGAGGGGCTGGGGGGGATTGGAGACCCAGTACTTC	CASSGRMRGWGGLETQYF
-	TRBJ2-7	TRBV9	TRBD2	TGTGCCAGCAGCGTGGGACTAGCGGGAGGAGTCTTTCGGTACGAGCAGTACTTC	CASSVGLAGGVFRYEQYF
few	TRBJ2-7	TRBV27	-	TGTGCCAGCAGTTTGACAGACGAGCAGTACTTC	CASSLTDEQYF
-	TRBJ2-7	TRBV28	-	TGTGCCAGCAGTTCCCGAGGTGAGCAGTACTTC	CASSSRGEQYF
-	TRBJ2-1	TRBV27	TRBD2	TGTGCCAGCAGTCCCCGGACTAGGGGATACAATGAGCAGTTCTTC	CASSPRTRGYNEQFF
-	TRBJ1-2	TRBV18	TRBD1	TGTGCCAGCTCAGAGACAGGGTACTATGGCTACACCTTC	CASSETGYYGYTF
-	TRBJ1-2	TRBV5-1	-	TGCGCCAGCAGCGTGGACGCCGGGGGTGGCTACACCTTC	CASSVDAGGGYTF
-	TRBJ2-5	TRBV5-1	TRBD1	TGCGCCAGCAGCTTGGCAGGACAGGGGGGGGAGACCCAGTACTTC	CASSLAGQGGETQYF